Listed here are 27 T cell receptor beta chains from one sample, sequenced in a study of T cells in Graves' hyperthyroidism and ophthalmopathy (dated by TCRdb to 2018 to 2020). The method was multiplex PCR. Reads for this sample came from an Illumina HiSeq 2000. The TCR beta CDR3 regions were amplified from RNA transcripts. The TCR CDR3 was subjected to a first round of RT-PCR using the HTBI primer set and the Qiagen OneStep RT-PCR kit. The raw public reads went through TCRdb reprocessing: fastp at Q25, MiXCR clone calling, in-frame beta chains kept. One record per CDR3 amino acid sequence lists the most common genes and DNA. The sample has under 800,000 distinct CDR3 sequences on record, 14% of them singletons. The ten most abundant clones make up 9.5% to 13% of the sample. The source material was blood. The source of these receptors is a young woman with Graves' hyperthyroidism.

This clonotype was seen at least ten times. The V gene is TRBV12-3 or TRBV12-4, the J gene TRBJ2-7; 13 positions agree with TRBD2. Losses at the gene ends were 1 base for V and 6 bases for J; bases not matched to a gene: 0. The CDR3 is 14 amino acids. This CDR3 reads CASSLGTSGGEQYF. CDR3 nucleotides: TGTGCCAGCAGTTTAGGGACTAGCGGGGGCGAGCAGTACTTC.

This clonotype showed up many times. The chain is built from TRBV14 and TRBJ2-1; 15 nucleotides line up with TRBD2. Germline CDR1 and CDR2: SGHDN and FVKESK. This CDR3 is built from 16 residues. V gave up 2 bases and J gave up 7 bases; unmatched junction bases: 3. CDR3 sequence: CASSQRGLAGGNEQFF. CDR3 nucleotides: TGTGCCAGCAGCCAAAGAGGACTAGCGGGAGGGAATGAGCAGTTCTTC.

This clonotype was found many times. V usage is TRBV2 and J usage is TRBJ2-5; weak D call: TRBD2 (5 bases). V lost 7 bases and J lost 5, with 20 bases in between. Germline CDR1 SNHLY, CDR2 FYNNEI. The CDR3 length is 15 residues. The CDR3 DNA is TGTGCCAGCACTGCCCCCCTGGAGGAGGATGAGACCCAGTACTTC. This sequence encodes CASTAPLEEDETQYF.

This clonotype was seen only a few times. The CDR3 region is CASSAATGDTEAFF. CDR3 coding DNA: TGTGCCAGCAGCGCCGCTACAGGGGACACTGAAGCTTTCTTT. The chain combines TRBV9 with TRBJ1-1; 7 positions match TRBD1. The V segment lost 3 bases and the J segment 3 bases; nucleotides outside the gene matches: 5. The CDR3 runs to 14 residues. Germline V gene sequence: CDR1 SGDLS, CDR2 YYNGEE.

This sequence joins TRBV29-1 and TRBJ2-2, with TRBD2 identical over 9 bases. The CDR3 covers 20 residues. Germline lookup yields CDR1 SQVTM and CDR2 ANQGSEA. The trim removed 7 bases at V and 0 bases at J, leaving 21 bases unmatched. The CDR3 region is CSAVGAWGGRAEANTGELFF. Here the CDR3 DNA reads TGCAGCGCGGTCGGCGCTTGGGGCGGGAGGGCAGAGGCGAACACCGGGGAGCTGTTTTTT.

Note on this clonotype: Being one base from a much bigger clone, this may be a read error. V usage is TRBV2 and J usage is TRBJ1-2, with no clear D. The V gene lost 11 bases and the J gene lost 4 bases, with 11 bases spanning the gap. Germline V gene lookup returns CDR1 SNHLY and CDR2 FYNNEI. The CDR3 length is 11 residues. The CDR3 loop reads CAAGTGYGYTF. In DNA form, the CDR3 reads TGTGCCGCAGGAACCGGCTATGGCTACACCTTC.

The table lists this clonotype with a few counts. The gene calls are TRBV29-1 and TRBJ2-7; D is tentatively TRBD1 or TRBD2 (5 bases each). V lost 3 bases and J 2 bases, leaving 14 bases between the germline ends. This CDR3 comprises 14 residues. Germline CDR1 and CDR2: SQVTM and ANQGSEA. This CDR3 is CSVELAGSPYEQYF. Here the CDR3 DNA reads TGCAGCGTTGAGTTGGCAGGGAGCCCCTACGAGCAGTACTTC.

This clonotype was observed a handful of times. Here the CDR3 DNA reads TGTGCCAGCAGCTTGAGGACAGGCCCGGACAATGAGCAGTTCTTC. This codes for CASSLRTGPDNEQFF. The J gene is TRBJ2-1, the V gene TRBV7-9, with 7 bases aligning to TRBD1. CDR1 is SEHNR, CDR2 FQNEAQ, per germline (reference sequence). The ends lost 3 bases at V and 5 bases at J; junction bases unmatched: 7. The CDR3 sequence is 15 residues long.

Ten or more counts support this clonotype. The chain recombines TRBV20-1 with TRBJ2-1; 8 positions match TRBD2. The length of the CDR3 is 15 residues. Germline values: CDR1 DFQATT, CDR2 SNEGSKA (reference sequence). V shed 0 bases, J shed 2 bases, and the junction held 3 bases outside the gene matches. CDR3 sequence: CSARDTGGAYNEQFF. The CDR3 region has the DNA TGCAGTGCTAGAGATACGGGAGGGGCCTACAATGAGCAGTTCTTC.

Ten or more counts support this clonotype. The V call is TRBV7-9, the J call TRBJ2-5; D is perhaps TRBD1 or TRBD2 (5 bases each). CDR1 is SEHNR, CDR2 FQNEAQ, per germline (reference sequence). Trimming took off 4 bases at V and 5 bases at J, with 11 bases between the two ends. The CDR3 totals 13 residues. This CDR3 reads CASSSRDGETQYF. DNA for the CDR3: TGTGCCAGCAGCTCCCGGGACGGTGAGACCCAGTACTTC.

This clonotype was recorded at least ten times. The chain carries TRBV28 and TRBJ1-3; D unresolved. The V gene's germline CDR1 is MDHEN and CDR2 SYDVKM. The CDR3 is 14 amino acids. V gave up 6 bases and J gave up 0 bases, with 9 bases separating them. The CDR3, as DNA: TGTGCCAGCAGCTCCGGCGGCTCTGGAAACACCATATATTTT. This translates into CASSSGGSGNTIYF.

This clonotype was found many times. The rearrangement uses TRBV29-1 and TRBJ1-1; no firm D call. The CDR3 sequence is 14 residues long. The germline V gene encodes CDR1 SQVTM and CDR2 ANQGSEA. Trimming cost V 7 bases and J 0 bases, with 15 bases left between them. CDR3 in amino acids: CSAETRAMNTEAFF. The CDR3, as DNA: TGCAGCGCTGAGACACGCGCTATGAACACTGAAGCTTTCTTT. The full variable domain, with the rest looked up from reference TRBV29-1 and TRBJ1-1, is SAVISQKPSRDICQRGTSLTIQCQVDSQVTMMFWYRQQPGQSLTLIATANQGSEATYESGFVIDKFPISRPNLTFSTLTVSNMSPEDSSIYLCSAETRAMNTEAFFGQGTRLTVV.

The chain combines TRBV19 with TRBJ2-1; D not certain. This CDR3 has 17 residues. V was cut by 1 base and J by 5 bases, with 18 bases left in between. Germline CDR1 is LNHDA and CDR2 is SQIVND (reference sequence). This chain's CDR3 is CASSIVLGPITHNEQFF. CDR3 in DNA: TGTGCCAGTAGTATAGTCCTCGGTCCCATCACACACAATGAGCAGTTCTTC.

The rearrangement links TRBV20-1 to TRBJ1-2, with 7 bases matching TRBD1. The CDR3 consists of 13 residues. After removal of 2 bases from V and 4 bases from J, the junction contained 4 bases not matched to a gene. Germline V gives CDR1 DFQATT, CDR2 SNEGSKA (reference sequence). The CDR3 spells CSARKQGRYGYTF. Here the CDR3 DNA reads TGCAGTGCTAGAAAACAGGGGCGCTATGGCTACACCTTC.

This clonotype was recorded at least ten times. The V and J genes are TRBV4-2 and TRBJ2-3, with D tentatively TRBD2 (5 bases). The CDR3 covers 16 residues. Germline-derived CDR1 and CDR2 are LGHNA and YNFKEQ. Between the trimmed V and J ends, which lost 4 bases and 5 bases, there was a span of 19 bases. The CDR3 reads CASSPGPEGVVDTQYF. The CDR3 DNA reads TGTGCCAGCAGCCCAGGCCCCGAGGGAGTGGTAGATACGCAGTATTTT.

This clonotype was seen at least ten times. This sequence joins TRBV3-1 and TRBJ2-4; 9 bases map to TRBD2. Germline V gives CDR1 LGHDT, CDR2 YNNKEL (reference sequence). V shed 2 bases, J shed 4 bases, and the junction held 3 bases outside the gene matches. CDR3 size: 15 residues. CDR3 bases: TGTGCCAGCAGCCAATACAGCGGGGGGAAAAACATTCAGTACTTC. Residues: CASSQYSGGKNIQYF.

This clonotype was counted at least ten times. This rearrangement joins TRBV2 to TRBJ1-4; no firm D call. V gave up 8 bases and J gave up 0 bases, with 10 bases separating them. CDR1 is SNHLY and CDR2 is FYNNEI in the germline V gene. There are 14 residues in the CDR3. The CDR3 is CASVSDATNEKLFF. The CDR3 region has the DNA TGTGCCAGCGTATCGGACGCAACTAATGAAAAACTGTTTTTT.

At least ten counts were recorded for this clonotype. The CDR3 DNA sequence: TGTGCCAGCAGTAATCACAGGGGGCACACTGAAGCTTTCTTT. As protein: CASSNHRGHTEAFF. The V call is TRBV12-3 or TRBV12-4, the J call TRBJ1-1, with TRBD1 identical over 9 bases. V trimming: 5 bases; J trimming: 3 bases; junction bases outside the gene matches: 4. The CDR3 runs to 14 residues.

The CDR3 coding sequence is TGCAGCGTTCTGACTCCTGAAACCCCCTATACGCAGTATTTT. Its protein is CSVLTPETPYTQYF. The chain is built from TRBV29-1 and TRBJ2-3, with D unresolved. This CDR3 contains 14 residues. Germline CDR1 and CDR2: SQVTM and ANQGSEA. Trimming took off 5 bases at V and 7 bases at J, with 19 bases between the two ends.

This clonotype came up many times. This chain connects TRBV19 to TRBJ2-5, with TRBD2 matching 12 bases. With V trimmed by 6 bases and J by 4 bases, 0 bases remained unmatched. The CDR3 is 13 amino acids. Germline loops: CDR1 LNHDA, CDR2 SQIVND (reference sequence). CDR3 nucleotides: TGTGCCAGTAGACTAGCGGGAGGAGAGACCCAGTACTTC. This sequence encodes CASRLAGGETQYF.

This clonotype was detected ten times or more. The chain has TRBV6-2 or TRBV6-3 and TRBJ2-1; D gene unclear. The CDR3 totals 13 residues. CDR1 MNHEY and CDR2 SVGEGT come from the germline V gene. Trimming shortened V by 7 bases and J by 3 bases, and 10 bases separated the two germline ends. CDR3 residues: CASTPTFYNEQFF. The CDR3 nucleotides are TGTGCCAGCACCCCGACTTTCTACAATGAGCAGTTCTTC.

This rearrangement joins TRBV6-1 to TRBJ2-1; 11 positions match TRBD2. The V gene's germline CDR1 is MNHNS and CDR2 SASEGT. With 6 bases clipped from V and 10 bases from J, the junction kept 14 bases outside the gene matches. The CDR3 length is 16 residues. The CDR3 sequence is CASSLLLAGDSNEQFF. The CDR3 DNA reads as TGTGCCAGCAGCCTACTACTAGCGGGAGATTCTAACGAGCAGTTCTTC.

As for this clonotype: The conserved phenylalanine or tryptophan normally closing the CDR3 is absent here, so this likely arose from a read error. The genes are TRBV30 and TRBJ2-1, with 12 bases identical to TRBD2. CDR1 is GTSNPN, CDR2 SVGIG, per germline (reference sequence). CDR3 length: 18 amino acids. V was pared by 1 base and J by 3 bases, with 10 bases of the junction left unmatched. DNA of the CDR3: TGTGCCTGGAGTGCGAGGCTAGCGGGAGGGAATTTCTACAATGAGCAGTTCCTC. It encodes CAWSARLAGGNFYNEQFL.

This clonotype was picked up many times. The CDR3 bases are TGTGCCATCGGGAGGACAGGGGGCGCCTACGAGCAGTACTTC. Its translation: CAIGRTGGAYEQYF. The J gene is TRBJ2-7, the V gene TRBV10-3; 11 bases match TRBD1. V shed 8 bases and J 2 bases; nucleotides not matched to a gene: 5. Germline values: CDR1 ENHRY, CDR2 SYGVKD. CDR3 length: 14 residues.

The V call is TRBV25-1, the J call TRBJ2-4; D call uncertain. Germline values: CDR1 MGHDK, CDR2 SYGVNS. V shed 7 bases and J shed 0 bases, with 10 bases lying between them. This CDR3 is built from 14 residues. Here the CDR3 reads CASTSGLAKNIQYF. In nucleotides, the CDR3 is TGTGCCAGCACCTCAGGCTTAGCCAAAAACATTCAGTACTTC.

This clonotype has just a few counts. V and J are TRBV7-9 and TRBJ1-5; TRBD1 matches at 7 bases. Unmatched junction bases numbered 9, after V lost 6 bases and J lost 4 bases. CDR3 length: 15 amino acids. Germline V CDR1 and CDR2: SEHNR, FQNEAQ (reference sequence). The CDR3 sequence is CASSRGPGENQPQHF. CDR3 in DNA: TGTGCCAGCAGTAGGGGGCCTGGGGAAAATCAGCCCCAGCATTTT.

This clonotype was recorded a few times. The CDR3 bases are TGTGCCAGCGCCCTGGGGGGGGGCGGGGATACGCAGTATTTT. This sequence encodes CASALGGGGDTQYF. This chain links TRBV5-4 with TRBJ2-3; D is perhaps TRBD2 (7 bases). Germline V gene lookup returns CDR1 SGHNT and CDR2 YYREEE (reference sequence). V dropped 7 bases and J dropped 6 bases, with 18 bases sitting between them. The CDR3 sequence is 14 residues long.